This T cell receptor beta chain stems from a study of post-analysis software for immune sequencing data. Study-level results: A handful of TRBV segments appeared more often in patients than in controls, and TRBV5-6, TRBV5-1 and TRBV20-1 were among these.

The CDR3 is 17 residues long. The germline CDR1 and CDR2 sequences are LGHDT and YNNKEL (reference sequence). Libraries were made from TCR beta cDNA, and they carried unique molecular identifiers. TCRdb ran MiXCR on the PCR reads and lists one entry per CDR3 protein. This repertoire shows 740,000 or so distinct CDR3 sequences, roughly 50% found once; its top ten account for approximately 4.4%. Points on this clonotype: Its cognate antigen is unknown.

The chain employs TRBV3-1 and TRBJ2-4; D might be TRBD2 (6 bases). The J call is doubtful: the DNA matches TRBJ2-7 better. This clonotype was obtained from a girl aged 5 to 17 with multiple sclerosis. Sequencing was carried out using blood. Here the CDR3 DNA reads TGTGCCAGCAGCCAAGATTTTTGGTGGGGACTCTACTACGAGCAGTACTTC. Translating it yields CASSQDFWWGLYYEQYF.